One and the same sample provided the 27 T cell receptor beta chains below, sequenced in a study of T cell repertoires in cytomegalovirus infection. Their specific antigens are unknown. MiXCR was run by TCRdb on the reads, yielding one entry per CDR3 protein. The sample shows more than 300,000 distinct CDR3 sequences, about 35% of them seen only once. Sequenced here: cultured PBMCs, sampled from culture after CMV antigen stimulation. These receptors came from a human donor in good health (CMV status not recorded). Some clones in this sample may be carry-over from other donors' samples.

The chain uses TRBV19 and TRBJ2-6; 10 bases agree with TRBD1. CDR1 and CDR2 from the germline V gene are LNHDA and SQIVND (reference sequence). Trimming at V came to 4 bases and at J to 0 bases, leaving 3 bases not matched to a gene. The CDR3 covers 17 residues. The CDR3 coding sequence is TGTGCCAGTAGTAGAGGGACAGGGGTCTCTGGGGCCAACGTCCTGACTTTC. Protein sequence: CASSRGTGVSGANVLTF.

This clonotype turned up a few times. This chain connects TRBV7-3 to TRBJ2-1, with D possibly being TRBD1 or TRBD2 (5 bases each). This CDR3 contains 17 residues. CDR1 and CDR2 from the germline V gene are SGHTA and FQGTGA. Trimming pared 1 base from V and 2 bases from J, leaving 15 bases between. The CDR3 here is CASSLMGDPSAYNEQFF. For the CDR3, the DNA is TGTGCCAGCAGCTTAATGGGGGACCCCTCGGCCTACAATGAGCAGTTCTTC.

This clonotype was seen a handful of times. The chain links TRBV6-5 to TRBJ2-4, with TRBD2 identical over 8 bases. Trimming at V came to 6 bases and at J to 8 bases, leaving 6 bases not matched to a gene. The CDR3 consists of 13 residues. Germline V gives CDR1 MNHEY, CDR2 SVGAGI. The CDR3 DNA is TGTGCCAGCAGCCAAGGACTAGCAGACATTCAGTACTTC. It codes for CASSQGLADIQYF.

The rearrangement links TRBV29-1 to TRBJ2-1; the D gene is possibly TRBD2 (5 bases). Trimming took 2 bases from V and 6 from J, leaving 8 bases between them. The germline V gene has CDR1 SQVTM and CDR2 ANQGSEA. This CDR3 has 12 residues. The CDR3 DNA is TGCAGCGTTGAATCGGGGTTCAATGAGCAGTTCTTC. Translation gives CSVESGFNEQFF.

This clonotype has a count of ten or more. This rearrangement joins TRBV18 to TRBJ1-1; D remains ambiguous. Germline V gene lookup returns CDR1 KGHSH and CDR2 LQKENI. V shed 4 bases and J shed 3 bases, with 9 bases lying between them. The CDR3 covers 13 residues. CDR3 sequence reads: CASSRSRDTEAFF. As DNA, the CDR3 is TGTGCCAGCTCACGATCGAGGGACACTGAAGCTTTCTTT.

This clonotype was counted a few times. The chain has TRBV7-3 and TRBJ1-1; D uncertain. Germline CDR1 SGHTA, CDR2 FQGTGA. CDR3 size: 14 residues. Between the trimmed V and J ends, which lost 5 bases and 3 bases, there was a span of 13 bases. CDR3 sequence: CASSPVGSYTEAFF. CDR3 DNA sequence: TGTGCCAGCAGCCCCGTGGGCAGCTACACTGAAGCTTTCTTT. Full variable domain (remainder filled in from reference TRBV7-3 and TRBJ1-1): GAGVSQTPSNKVTEKGKYVELRCDPISGHTALYWYRQSLGQGPEFLIYFQGTGAADDSGLPNDRFFAVRPEGSVSTLKIQRTERGDSAVYLCASSPVGSYTEAFFGQGTRLTVV.

The chain combines TRBV7-8 with TRBJ2-5; maybe TRBD1 (5 bases). In germline, CDR1 is SGHVS, CDR2 FQNEAQ. This CDR3 is 13 amino acids long. Trimming left V 5 bases short and J 1 base short, with 8 bases between. CDR3 residues: CASSIDSQETQYF. The DNA for the CDR3 is TGTGCCAGCAGCATTGACAGCCAAGAGACCCAGTACTTC.

This chain joins TRBV29-1 and TRBJ2-5, with a weak D call TRBD1 (7 bases). The CDR3 sequence is 14 residues long. CDR1 and CDR2 (germline): SQVTM, ANQGSEA. V lost 7 bases, J lost 5 bases, and 20 bases lay in between. The CDR3 DNA sequence: TGCAGCGCCCCGGAGGGGGCACGGACCGAGACCCAGTACTTC. Amino acid sequence: CSAPEGARTETQYF.

This clonotype was counted a few times. The V call is TRBV5-4, the J call TRBJ2-6, with 8 bases aligning to TRBD1. The CDR3 is 15 amino acids. In germline, CDR1 is SGHNT, CDR2 YYREEE (reference sequence). Unmatched junction bases numbered 6, after V lost 6 bases and J lost 4 bases. The CDR3 DNA is TGTGCCAGCACCCTGGACAGGGCCGGGGCCAACGTCCTGACTTTC. Its protein product is CASTLDRAGANVLTF.

The chain links TRBV11-2 to TRBJ2-3, with D maybe TRBD2 (5 bases). This CDR3 region has 16 residues. Trimming removed 5 bases from V and 5 bases from J, with 20 bases in between. Germline assignment: CDR1 SGHAT and CDR2 FQNNGV. The DNA of the CDR3 is TGTGCCAGCAGCCCCCGAGCTGCTTCAGCGGTAGATACGCAGTATTTT. This codes for CASSPRAASAVDTQYF.

This clonotype was counted a few times. The J gene is TRBJ1-3, the V gene TRBV6-1, with a weak D call TRBD1 (5 bases). Germline V lookup: CDR1 MNHNS, CDR2 SASEGT. Trimming cost V 5 bases and J 2 bases, with 13 bases left between them. This CDR3 spans 15 amino acids. CDR3 sequence reads: CASSLRDGPGNTIYF. Here the CDR3 DNA reads TGTGCCAGCAGTCTACGGGACGGGCCTGGAAACACCATATATTTT.

This clonotype has a handful of counts. V and J are TRBV27 and TRBJ1-6; no reliable D call. Germline V gives CDR1 MNHEY, CDR2 SMNVEV (reference sequence). This CDR3 comprises 13 residues. The V gene lost 0 bases and the J gene lost 8 bases, with 5 bases spanning the gap. This CDR3 is CASSLSTDSPLHF. CDR3 nucleotides: TGTGCCAGCAGTTTATCGACCGATTCACCCCTCCACTTT.

This chain uses TRBV12-3 or TRBV12-4 with TRBJ1-5, with D possibly TRBD1 on 5 matching bases. V was clipped by 8 bases and J by 5 bases, with 16 bases between them. CDR3 length: 14 amino acids. The CDR3 DNA is TGTGCCAGCTCCCAGGGCAACGGAGATCAGCCCCAGCATTTT. It is translated as CASSQGNGDQPQHF.

The V and J genes are TRBV7-8 and TRBJ1-1; no firm D call. This CDR3 region has 14 residues. Trimming took 1 base from V and 8 from J, leaving 14 bases between them. From germline, CDR1 is SGHVS and CDR2 FQNEAQ. This CDR3 reads CASSLEPQALEAFF. The CDR3 nucleotides are TGTGCCAGCAGCTTAGAGCCACAAGCACTCGAAGCTTTCTTT.

This sequence joins TRBV30 and TRBJ1-1, with D maybe TRBD1 (5 bases). This CDR3 spans 15 amino acids. The ends were cut back, 3 bases at V and 1 base at J, with 15 bases in the middle. Germline V CDR1 and CDR2: GTSNPN, SVGIG (reference sequence). The CDR3 region has the DNA TGTGCCTGGAGCTTCTTCGGGACGACGAACACTGAAGCTTTCTTT. It encodes CAWSFFGTTNTEAFF.

This clonotype was observed many times. The chain joins TRBV28 to TRBJ1-1, with unresolved D. CDR3 length equals 13 residues. CDR1 is MDHEN, CDR2 SYDVKM, per germline. V was pared by 6 bases and J by 0 bases, with 8 bases between. CDR3: CASSFRLNTEAFF. In nucleotides, the CDR3 is TGTGCCAGCAGCTTTAGGTTGAACACTGAAGCTTTCTTT.

This clonotype was seen a handful of times. V is TRBV5-1 and J is TRBJ2-3; tentative D call: TRBD1 (6 bases). Trimming left V 4 bases short and J 2 bases short, with 17 bases between. In germline, CDR1 is SGHRS, CDR2 YFSETQ. This CDR3 comprises 16 residues. The CDR3 protein is CASSPLPGHSTDTQYF. The CDR3 coding sequence is TGCGCCAGCAGCCCCCTTCCGGGACATTCCACAGATACGCAGTATTTT.

This chain uses TRBV12-3 or TRBV12-4 with TRBJ2-1, with 10 positions matching TRBD2. Trimming at V came to 5 bases and at J to 4 bases, leaving 14 bases not matched to a gene. The CDR3 covers 18 residues. CDR3 sequence: CASSDRASSGRYYNEQFF. CDR3 in DNA: TGTGCCAGCAGTGACAGGGCCTCTAGCGGGAGATATTACAATGAGCAGTTCTTC.

CDR3 in amino acids: CASSYYSGNNNEQFF. Here the CDR3 DNA reads TGTGCCAGCAGTTACTATTCCGGGAACAACAATGAGCAGTTCTTC. The chain recombines TRBV6-5 with TRBJ2-1, with TRBD2 as a possible D gene (5 bases). CDR3 size: 15 residues. Germline V gives CDR1 MNHEY, CDR2 SVGAGI. The ends were cut back, 1 base at V and 5 bases at J, with 12 bases in the middle.

V gene TRBV7-2 combines with J gene TRBJ2-7; 10 positions agree with TRBD2. CDR1 is SGHTA and CDR2 is FQGNSA in the germline V gene. V gave up 5 bases and J gave up 3 bases; unmatched junction bases: 10. The CDR3 is 16 residues long. The chain's CDR3 is CASSARGTSVSYEQYF. CDR3 nucleotide sequence: TGTGCCAGCAGCGCACGAGGGACTAGCGTTAGCTACGAGCAGTACTTC.

Comment on this clonotype: An end of the junction does not agree with germline; a read error may underlie this. V usage is TRBV11-1 and J usage is TRBJ1-1; maybe TRBD1 (6 bases). Germline V lookup: CDR1 SGHAT, CDR2 FQDESV (reference sequence). The CDR3 consists of 15 residues. CDR3 residues: CASSQRGGAEREASF. The CDR3 DNA is TGTGCCAGCAGCCAAAGGGGGGGCGCCGAGCGGGAAGCTTCCTTT.

This clonotype was seen a few times. This rearrangement joins TRBV7-6 to TRBJ2-1; TRBD2 might be the D (5 bases). The CDR3 is 13 amino acids. CDR1 and CDR2 (germline): SGHVS, FNYEAQ. V was pared by 0 bases and J by 6 bases, with 6 bases between. For the CDR3, the DNA is TGTGCCAGCAGCTTAGCCGGGGTCAATGAGCAGTTCTTC. Translating gives CASSLAGVNEQFF.

The rearrangement uses TRBV14 and TRBJ2-5, with 13 bases fitting TRBD2. CDR1 is SGHDN and CDR2 is FVKESK in the germline V gene. The J segment lost 4 bases and the V segment lost 0 bases, leaving 5 bases of the junction unmatched. This CDR3 comprises 17 residues. CDR3 nucleotides: TGTGCCAGCAGCCAAGACAAAGGACTAGCGGGAGTAGAGACCCAGTACTTC. This gives the protein CASSQDKGLAGVETQYF.

There are many counts of this clonotype. J is TRBJ2-2 and V is TRBV29-1; possible D gene TRBD2, 5 bases. The CDR3 spans 14 residues. Trimming stripped 4 bases from V and 4 bases from J, with 13 bases between. Germline V lookup: CDR1 SQVTM, CDR2 ANQGSEA. The CDR3 loop reads CSVARVVGTGELFF. In DNA form, the CDR3 reads TGCAGCGTTGCGCGGGTAGTAGGCACCGGGGAGCTGTTTTTT.

The chain links TRBV7-2 to TRBJ2-5, with TRBD2 identical over 10 bases. The CDR3 has 16 residues. Germline CDR1 and CDR2: SGHTA and FQGNSA. Germline trimming cut 0 bases from V and 5 bases from J; bases unmatched to any gene: 6. Here the CDR3 DNA reads TGTGCCAGCAGCTTAGCTAGCGGGAGGTCTTACGAGACCCAGTACTTC. It yields the protein CASSLASGRSYETQYF. Full variable domain (remainder filled in from reference TRBV7-2 and TRBJ2-5): GAGVSQSPSNKVTEKGKDVELRCDPISGHTALYWYRQSLGQGLEFLIYFQGNSAPDKSGLPSDRFSAERTGGSVSTLTIQRTQQEDSAVYLCASSLASGRSYETQYFGPGTRLLVL.

This chain connects TRBV20-1 to TRBJ2-3; 9 positions match TRBD2. Germline loops: CDR1 DFQATT, CDR2 SNEGSKA (reference sequence). With V trimmed by 5 bases and J by 4 bases, 7 bases remained unmatched. The CDR3 sequence is 14 residues long. The CDR3 spells CSAPLAGFSDTQYF. The CDR3 nucleotides read TGCAGTGCTCCTCTAGCGGGATTCTCAGATACGCAGTATTTT.

This clonotype was observed once. The chain is built from TRBV20-1 and TRBJ1-2; D is possibly TRBD1 (5 bases). The CDR3 has 12 amino acids. The germline CDR1 and CDR2 sequences are DFQATT and SNEGSKA (reference sequence). The V gene lost 4 bases and the J gene lost 6 bases, with 12 bases spanning the gap. CDR3 nucleotide sequence: TGCAGTGCTACCCGGGGCGAGGATGGCTACACCTTC. Its translation: CSATRGEDGYTF.